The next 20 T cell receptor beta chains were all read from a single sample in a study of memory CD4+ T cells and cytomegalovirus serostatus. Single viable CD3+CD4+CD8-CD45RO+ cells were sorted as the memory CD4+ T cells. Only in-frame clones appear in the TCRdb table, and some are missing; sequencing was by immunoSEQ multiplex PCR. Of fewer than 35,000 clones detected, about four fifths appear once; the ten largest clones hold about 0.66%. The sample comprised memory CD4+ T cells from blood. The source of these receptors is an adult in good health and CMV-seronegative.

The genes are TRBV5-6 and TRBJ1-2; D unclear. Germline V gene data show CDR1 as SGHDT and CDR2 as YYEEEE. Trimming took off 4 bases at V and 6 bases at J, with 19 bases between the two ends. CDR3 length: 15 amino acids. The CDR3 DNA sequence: TGTGCCAGCAGCCTATCCCATATCCCCCAAGATGGCTACACCTTC. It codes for CASSLSHIPQDGYTF.

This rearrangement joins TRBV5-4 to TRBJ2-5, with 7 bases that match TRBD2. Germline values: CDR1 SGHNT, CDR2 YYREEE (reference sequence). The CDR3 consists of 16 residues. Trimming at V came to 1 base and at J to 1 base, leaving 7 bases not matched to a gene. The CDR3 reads CASSLKVASGQETQYF. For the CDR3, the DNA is TGTGCCAGCAGCTTGAAAGTCGCTAGCGGCCAAGAGACCCAGTACTTC. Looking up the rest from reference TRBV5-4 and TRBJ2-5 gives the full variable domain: ETGVTQSPTHLIKTRGQQVTLRCSSQSGHNTVSWYQQALGQGPQFIFQYYREEENGRGNFPPRFSGLQFPNYSSELNVNALELDDSALYLCASSLKVASGQETQYFGPGTRLLVL.

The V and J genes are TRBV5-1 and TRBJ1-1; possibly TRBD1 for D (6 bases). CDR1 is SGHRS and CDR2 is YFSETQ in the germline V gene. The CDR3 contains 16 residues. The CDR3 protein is CATNVGGRRAGTEAFF. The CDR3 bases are TGCGCGACAAATGTGGGGGGGCGGAGAGCGGGCACTGAAGCTTTCTTT.

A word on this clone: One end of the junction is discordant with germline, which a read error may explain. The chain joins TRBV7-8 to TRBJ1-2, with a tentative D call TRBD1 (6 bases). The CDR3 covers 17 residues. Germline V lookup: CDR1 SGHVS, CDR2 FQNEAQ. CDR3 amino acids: CASSLEFVGQGNSGYTF. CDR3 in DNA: TGTGCCAGCAGCTTAGAGTTTGTAGGCCAGGGGAACTCTGGCTACACCTTC. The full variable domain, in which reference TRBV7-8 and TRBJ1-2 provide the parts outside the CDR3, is GAGVSQSPRYKVAKRGQDVALRCDPISGHVSLFWYQQALGQGPEFLTYFQNEAQLDKSGLPSDRFFAERPEGSVSTLKIQRTQQEDSAVYLCASSLEFVGQGNSGYTFGSGTRLTVV.

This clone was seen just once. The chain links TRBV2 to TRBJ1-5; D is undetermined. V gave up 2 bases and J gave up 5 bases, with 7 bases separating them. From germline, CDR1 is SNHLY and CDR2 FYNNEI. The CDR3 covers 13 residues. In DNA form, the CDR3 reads TGTGCCAGCAGTGAAAGTGTTCATCAGCCCCAGCATTTT. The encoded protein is CASSESVHQPQHF.

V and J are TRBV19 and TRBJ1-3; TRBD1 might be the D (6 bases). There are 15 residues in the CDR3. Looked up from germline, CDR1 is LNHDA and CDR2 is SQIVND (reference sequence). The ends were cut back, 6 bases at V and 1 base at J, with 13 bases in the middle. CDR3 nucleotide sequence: TGTGCCAGTAGAGCTACAGGGTTTTCTGGAAACACCATATATTTT. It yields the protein CASRATGFSGNTIYF.

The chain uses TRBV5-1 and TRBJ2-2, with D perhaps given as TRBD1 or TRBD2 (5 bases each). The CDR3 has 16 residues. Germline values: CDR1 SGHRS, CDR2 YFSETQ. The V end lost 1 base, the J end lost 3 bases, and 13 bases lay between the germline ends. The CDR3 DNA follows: TGCGCCAGCAGCTTGCGAGGGGCTGGGGACACCGGGGAGCTGTTTTTT. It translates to CASSLRGAGDTGELFF. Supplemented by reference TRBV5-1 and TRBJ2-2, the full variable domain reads KAGVTQTPRYLIKTRGQQVTLSCSPISGHRSVSWYQQTPGQGLQFLFEYFSETQRNKGNFPGRFSGRQFSNSRSEMNVSTLELGDSALYLCASSLRGAGDTGELFFGEGSRLTVL.

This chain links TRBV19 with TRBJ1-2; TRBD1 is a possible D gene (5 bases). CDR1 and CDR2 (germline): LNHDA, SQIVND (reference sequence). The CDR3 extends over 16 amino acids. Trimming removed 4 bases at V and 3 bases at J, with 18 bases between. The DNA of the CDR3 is TGTGCCAGTAGTACACCAGGGAATTGGGCTCACTATGGCTACACCTTC. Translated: CASSTPGNWAHYGYTF.

CDR3 DNA sequence: TGTGCCAGCACAAACGGGGACCCGAGAACTGAAGCTTTCTTT. Residues: CASTNGDPRTEAFF. The chain has TRBV6-5 and TRBJ1-1; possible D gene TRBD1, 5 bases. The CDR3 consists of 14 residues. The V gene lost 7 bases and the J gene lost 5 bases, with 17 bases spanning the gap. CDR1 and CDR2 (germline): MNHEY, SVGAGI.

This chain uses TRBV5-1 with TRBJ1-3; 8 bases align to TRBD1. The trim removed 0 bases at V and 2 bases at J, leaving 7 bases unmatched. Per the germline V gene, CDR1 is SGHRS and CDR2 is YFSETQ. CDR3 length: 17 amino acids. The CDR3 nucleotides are TGCGCCAGCAGCTTGGTTCCTTGGACAGGGACTGGAAACACCATATATTTT. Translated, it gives CASSLVPWTGTGNTIYF.

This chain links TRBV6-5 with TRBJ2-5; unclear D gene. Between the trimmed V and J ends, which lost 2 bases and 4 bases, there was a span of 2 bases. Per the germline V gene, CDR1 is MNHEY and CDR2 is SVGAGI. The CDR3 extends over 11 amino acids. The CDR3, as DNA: TGTGCCAGCAGTTACGGAGAGACCCAGTACTTC. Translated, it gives CASSYGETQYF.

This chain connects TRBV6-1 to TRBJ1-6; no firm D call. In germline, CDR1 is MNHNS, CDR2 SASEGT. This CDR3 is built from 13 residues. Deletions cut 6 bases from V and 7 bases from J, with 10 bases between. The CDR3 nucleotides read TGTGCCAGCAGAATCACAGCAAATTCACCCCTCCACTTT. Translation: CASRITANSPLHF.

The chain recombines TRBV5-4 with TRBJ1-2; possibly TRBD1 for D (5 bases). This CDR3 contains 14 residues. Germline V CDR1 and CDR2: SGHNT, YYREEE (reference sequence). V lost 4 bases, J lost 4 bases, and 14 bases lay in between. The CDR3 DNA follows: TGTGCCAGCAGCAGGCAGGGTGGGTCCTATGGCTACACCTTC. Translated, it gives CASSRQGGSYGYTF. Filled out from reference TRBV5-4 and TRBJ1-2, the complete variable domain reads ETGVTQSPTHLIKTRGQQVTLRCSSQSGHNTVSWYQQALGQGPQFIFQYYREEENGRGNFPPRFSGLQFPNYSSELNVNALELDDSALYLCASSRQGGSYGYTFGSGTRLTVV.

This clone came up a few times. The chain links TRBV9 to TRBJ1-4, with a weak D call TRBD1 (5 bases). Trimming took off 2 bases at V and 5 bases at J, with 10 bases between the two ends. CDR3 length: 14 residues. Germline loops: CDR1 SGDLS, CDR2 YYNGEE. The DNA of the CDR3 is TGTGCCAGCAGCGTCGGGACTCTGAATGAAAAACTGTTTTTT. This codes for CASSVGTLNEKLFF.

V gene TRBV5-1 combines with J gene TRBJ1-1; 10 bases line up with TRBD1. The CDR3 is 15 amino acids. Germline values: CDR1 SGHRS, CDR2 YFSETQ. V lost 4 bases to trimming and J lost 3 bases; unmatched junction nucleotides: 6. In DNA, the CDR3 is TGCGCCAGCAGCATCCTAGGGACAGGGGACACTGAAGCTTTCTTT. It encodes CASSILGTGDTEAFF.

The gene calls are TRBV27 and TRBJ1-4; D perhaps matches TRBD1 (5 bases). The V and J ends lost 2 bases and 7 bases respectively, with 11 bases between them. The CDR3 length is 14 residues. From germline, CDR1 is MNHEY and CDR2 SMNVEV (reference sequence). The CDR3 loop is CASSLVGLGEKLFF. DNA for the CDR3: TGTGCCAGCAGTTTAGTGGGGCTGGGTGAAAAACTGTTTTTT.

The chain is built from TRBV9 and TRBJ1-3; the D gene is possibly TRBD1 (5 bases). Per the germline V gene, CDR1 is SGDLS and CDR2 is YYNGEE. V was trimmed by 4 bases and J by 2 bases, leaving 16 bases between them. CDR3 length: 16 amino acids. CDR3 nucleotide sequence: TGTGCCAGCAGCCCGCGGGACGGGGAGGCTGGAAACACCATATATTTT. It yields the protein CASSPRDGEAGNTIYF.

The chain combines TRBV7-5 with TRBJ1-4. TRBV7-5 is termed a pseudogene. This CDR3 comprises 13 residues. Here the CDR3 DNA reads TGTGCCAGAAGCTGCCACAGCGTTTCAAAACTGTTTTTT. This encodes CARSCHSVSKLFF.

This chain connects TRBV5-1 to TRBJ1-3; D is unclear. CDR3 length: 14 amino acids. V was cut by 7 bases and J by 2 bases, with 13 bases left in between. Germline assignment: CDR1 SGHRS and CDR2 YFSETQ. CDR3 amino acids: CASVLGRTGNTIYF. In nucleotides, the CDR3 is TGCGCCAGCGTATTAGGAAGAACTGGAAACACCATATATTTT.

This CDR3 reads CAWGDRVYEQYF. In DNA form, the CDR3 reads TGTGCCTGGGGGGACAGGGTCTACGAGCAGTACTTC. The gene calls are TRBV30 and TRBJ2-7; 9 bases fit TRBD1. Germline V gene data show CDR1 as GTSNPN and CDR2 as SVGIG (reference sequence). The CDR3 extends over 12 amino acids. V lost 5 bases, J lost 3 bases, and 2 bases stayed unmatched.